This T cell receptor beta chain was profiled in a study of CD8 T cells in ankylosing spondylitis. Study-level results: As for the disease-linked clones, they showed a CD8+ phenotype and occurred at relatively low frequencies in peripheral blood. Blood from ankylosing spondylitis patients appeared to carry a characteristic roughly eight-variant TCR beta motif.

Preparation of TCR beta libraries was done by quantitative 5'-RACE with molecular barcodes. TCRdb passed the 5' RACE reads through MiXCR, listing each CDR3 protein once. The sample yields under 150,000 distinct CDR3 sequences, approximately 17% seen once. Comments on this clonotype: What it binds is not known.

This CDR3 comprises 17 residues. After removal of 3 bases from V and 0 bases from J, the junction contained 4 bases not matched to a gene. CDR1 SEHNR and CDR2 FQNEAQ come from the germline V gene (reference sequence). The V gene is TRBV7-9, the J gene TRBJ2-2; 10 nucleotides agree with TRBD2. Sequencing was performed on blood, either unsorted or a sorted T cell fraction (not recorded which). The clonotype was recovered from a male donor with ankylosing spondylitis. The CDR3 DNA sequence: TGTGCCAGCAGCTTTCCTAGCGGGAGTGCGAACACCGGGGAGCTGTTTTTT. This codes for CASSFPSGSANTGELFF.